This is a list of T cell receptor beta chains from one sample in a study of OX40 agonist ivuxolimab in advanced cancers. Only in-frame clones appear in the TCRdb table, and some are missing; sequencing was by immunoSEQ multiplex PCR. This table has about 83,000 clones, about 86% appearing once. Sequencing was performed on CD4+ or CD8+ T cells sorted from blood, taken in a trial of the OX40 agonist ivuxolimab. These receptors all come from an adult with an advanced solid tumor such as melanoma, head and neck, liver or kidney cancer. The conserved cysteine and the conserved F or W are not part of the CDR3 here.

V gene	J gene	CDR3 protein
TRBV7-3	TRBJ2-3	ASSFQGADTQY
TRBV11-2	TRBJ2-1	ASSRTGFSGDEQF
TRBV11-1	TRBJ1-1	ASSLRGYTEAF
TRBV5-1	TRBJ1-1	ASSLSGGTNTEAF
TRBV25-1	TRBJ1-5	ASSGGFNQPQH
TRBV18	TRBJ2-3	ASSIGLATDTQY
TRBV6-5	TRBJ2-5	ASSPYPEVQETQY
TRBV28	TRBJ1-3	ASSPPGGAGNTIY
TRBV7-2	TRBJ1-4	ASSFGRMGEKLF
TRBV30	TRBJ1-3	AWSRLRGDTIY
TRBV9	TRBJ2-2	ASSHTGATNTGELF
TRBV7-6	TRBJ2-2	ASSLASGSNTGELF
TRBV6-7	TRBJ1-3	ASSGETNSGNTIY
TRBV18	TRBJ2-1	ASSPERTSYNEQF
TRBV27	TRBJ2-1	ASRGRDSNNEQF
TRBV6-1	TRBJ1-1	ASSASGSGTEAF
TRBV2	TRBJ2-5	ASSPGFGETQY
TRBV5-1	TRBJ2-1	ASSPGYNEQF
TRBV19	TRBJ1-1	ASSGLDGEAF
TRBV28	TRBJ2-3	ASGKGTHPVYSTDTQY
TRBV27	TRBJ1-1	ASSLDRGPTEAF
TRBV5-4	TRBJ2-3	ASSLTSSGGPSTDTQY